The rows below give T cell receptor beta chains drawn from one sample of a study of blood T cell repertoires in COVID-19. Repertoires were generated with immunoSEQ multiplex PCR, while TCRdb's copy carries only in-frame clones and drops some. The repertoire holds around 140,000 clones, with about 87% as singletons. Sequenced sample: peripheral blood. These receptors were taken from a woman between 45 and 60 years old with acute or convalescent COVID-19. Both conserved end residues are part of each CDR3. A D gene is named only where the DNA matches it firmly. The size field is filled for only some rows; it gives once, few, many or a size class.

V gene	D gene	clone size	J gene	CDR3 DNA	CDR3 protein
TRBV5-1	NA	NA	TRBJ2-1	TGCGCCAGCAGCCCGGCCATCGGGTCCTACAATGAGCAGTTCTTC	CASSPAIGSYNEQFF
TRBV5-6	NA	once	TRBJ1-6	TGTGCCAGCAGCTTCAGTGCCCGTTCACCCCTCCACTTT	CASSFSARSPLHF
TRBV12-5	TRBD2	NA	TRBJ2-1	TGTGCTAGTGGTTTTCAAAGGCGGGGGGGCCTAACGACCCCCTACAATGAGCAGTTCTTC	CASGFQRRGGLTTPYNEQFF
TRBV6-4	NA	NA	TRBJ1-6	TGTGCCAGCAGGGAGGGAGAGAATTCACCCCTCCACTTT	CASREGENSPLHF
TRBV5-8	TRBD1	NA	TRBJ1-4	TGTGCCAGCAGCCGGACAGGGGGACAGGAAAAACTGTTTTTT	CASSRTGGQEKLFF
TRBV24-1	NA	NA	TRBJ2-7	TGTGCCACCAGTGAGTCGGGATACTACGAGCAGTACTTC	CATSESGYYEQYF
TRBV7-3	TRBD1	NA	TRBJ1-1	TGTGCCAGCAGCGTGACAGGGGAGGGCACTGAAGCTTTCTTT	CASSVTGEGTEAFF
TRBV19	NA	NA	TRBJ1-1	TGTGCCAGTAGTATCACGGCAGGAAACACTGAAGCTTTCTTT	CASSITAGNTEAFF
TRBV2	TRBD1	NA	TRBJ1-5	TGTGCCAGCAGTCGGGACAGAGACAATCAGCCCCAGCATTTT	CASSRDRDNQPQHF
TRBV7-6	TRBD2	NA	TRBJ2-2	TGTGCCAGCAGCTTAGCGGGACTAGCGGGAGGGACCGGGGAGCTGTTTTTT	CASSLAGLAGGTGELFF
TRBV11-2	TRBD2	NA	TRBJ2-5	TGTGCCAGCAGCCGCCTAGCGGGATGGGAGACCCAGTACTTC	CASSRLAGWETQYF
TRBV6-1	TRBD2	NA	TRBJ2-2	TGTGCCAGCAGTGTTAGGCGGGAGTTTGGCACCGGGGAGCTGTTTTTT	CASSVRREFGTGELFF
TRBV7-3	NA	NA	TRBJ2-3	TGTGCCAGCAGCTTAGGGGAAGGGCGGGGTACAACAGATACGCAGTATTTT	CASSLGEGRGTTDTQYF
TRBV24-1	NA	few	TRBJ1-1	TGTGCCACCAGTGACCTCGACAGATCCGGCGGCACTGAAGCTTTCTTT	CATSDLDRSGGTEAFF
TRBV28	NA	NA	TRBJ1-1	TGTGCCAGCAGTTCGACAGAGAGGATGATCGCTGAAGCTTTCTTT	CASSSTERMIAEAFF
TRBV7-2	NA	NA	TRBJ1-1	TGTGCCAGCAGCTCAACAGGGCGTTGGAGCCAAGCTTTCTTT	CASSSTGRWSQAFF
TRBV27	NA	NA	TRBJ1-2	TGTGCCAGCAGTGGAGCGCCCCTTAACTATGGCTACACCTTC	CASSGAPLNYGYTF
TRBV4-1	NA	NA	TRBJ1-1	TGCGCCAGCAGCCAAGATCTCCAAGCTTTCTTT	CASSQDLQAFF
TRBV7-9	TRBD1	many	TRBJ1-3	TGTGCCAGCAGCTCATTCACAGGGGGCGGAACGGGAAACACCATATATTTT	CASSSFTGGGTGNTIYF
TRBV5-1	TRBD1	NA	TRBJ1-4	TGCGCCAGCAGAACGACAGGGGGCATGGGGGAAAAACTGTTTTTT	CASRTTGGMGEKLFF
TRBV6-5	NA	NA	TRBJ1-6	TGTGCCAGCAGTTACGCGGGTACAGGGAATTCACCCCTCCACTTT	CASSYAGTGNSPLHF
TRBV10-3	TRBD1	NA	TRBJ1-1	TGTGCCATCGGCCGGGACAGGAACACTGAAGCTTTCTTT	CAIGRDRNTEAFF
TRBV7-9	TRBD2	NA	TRBJ2-7	TGTGCCAGCACCAGAACTAGCGGGGGGGCGGAAGAGCAGTACTTC	CASTRTSGGAEEQYF
TRBV27	TRBD1	NA	TRBJ2-1	TGTGCCAGCAGTCCTGGACAGGGAAGCTCCTACAATGAGCAGTTCTTC	CASSPGQGSSYNEQFF
TRBV14	TRBD1	NA	TRBJ1-1	TGTGCCAGCAGCCAACCGGACAGGGGTCCTGAAGCTTTCTTT	CASSQPDRGPEAFF
TRBV7-2	TRBD2	NA	TRBJ2-5	TGTGCCAGCAGCTTAGAGGCGGGAGGAGGTCGGGGGACCCAGTACTTC	CASSLEAGGGRGTQYF
TRBV5-1	TRBD2	NA	TRBJ2-3	TGCGCCAGCAGCTTAGCGGGACGGGCAGATACGCAGTATTTT	CASSLAGRADTQYF
TRBV11-2	TRBD2	once	TRBJ2-1	TGTGCCAGCAGCTCAATTAGCGGGGTGAGGGTCAATGAGCAGTTCTTC	CASSSISGVRVNEQFF
TRBV28	NA	NA	TRBJ1-2	TGTGCCACCTTCAGGGCTAACTATGGCTACACCTTC	CATFRANYGYTF
TRBV5-5	TRBD1	NA	TRBJ2-3	TGTGCCAGCAGTCCTGGGACAGGGGGTGGCACAGATACGCAGTATTTT	CASSPGTGGGTDTQYF
TRBV4-1	NA	NA	TRBJ1-5	TGCGCCAGCAGCCAAAGTTCCCCGGCGGAGGATCAGCCCCAGCATTTT	CASSQSSPAEDQPQHF
TRBV6-5	TRBD1	NA	TRBJ1-5	TGTGCCAGCAGTTCCAGGGGGCTCTATCAGCCCCAGCATTTT	CASSSRGLYQPQHF
TRBV9	TRBD2	NA	TRBJ2-3	TGTGCCAGCAGCCAATTAGGGACTAGCGGGACAGATACGCAGTATTTT	CASSQLGTSGTDTQYF
TRBV5-1	NA	NA	TRBJ1-2	TGCGCCAGTAGGTCTGCAGGCCCGGATGGCTACACCTTC	CASRSAGPDGYTF
TRBV2	NA	NA	TRBJ2-5	TGTGCCAGCAGTCGAGTTGTAGAGACCCAGTACTTC	CASSRVVETQYF
TRBV29-1	NA	NA	TRBJ1-3	TGCAGCGCAAGCAGGGCCAGCTCTGGAAACACCATATATTTT	CSASRASSGNTIYF
TRBV4-2	TRBD2	NA	TRBJ2-1	TGTGCCAGCAGCCAGCAAGGCGGGGGGGCCGTCAATGAGCAGTTCTTC	CASSQQGGGAVNEQFF
TRBV4-1	NA	NA	TRBJ1-1	TGCGCCAGCAGCCCTTTAGAGAACACTGAAGCTTTCTTT	CASSPLENTEAFF
TRBV27	NA	NA	TRBJ1-2	TGTGCCAGCAGGCCATTGGAGGGAGCACACTATGGCTACACCTTC	CASRPLEGAHYGYTF
TRBV13	TRBD2	once	TRBJ2-2	TGTGCCAGCAGCTTCCTAGCGGGGGGGTACACCGGGGAGCTGTTTTTT	CASSFLAGGYTGELFF
TRBV19	TRBD1	NA	TRBJ2-7	TGTGCCAGTAGTGCACGACAGGGAGCACGCGCCTACGAGCAGTACTTC	CASSARQGARAYEQYF
TRBV7-7	NA	NA	TRBJ2-7	TGTGCTAGCAGCTTAGGGGCAGGTGACGGCTACGAGCAGTACTTC	CASSLGAGDGYEQYF
TRBV12-3/TRBV12-4	NA	few	TRBJ1-2	TGTGCCAGCAGCCCGGACAGCCTCTATGGCTACACCTTC	CASSPDSLYGYTF
TRBV16	TRBD1	NA	TRBJ1-1	TGTGCCAGCAGCCAGACAGGGGGCACTGAAGCTTTCTTT	CASSQTGGTEAFF
TRBV5-1	TRBD1	NA	TRBJ1-1	TGCGCCAGCAGCTTGCGGCCAGGGGGCCGTAACACTGAAGCTTTCTTT	CASSLRPGGRNTEAFF
TRBV19	NA	NA	TRBJ1-6	TGTGCCAGTAGTATAGATCTTGAAACAGAAAGGCTCCACTTT	CASSIDLETERLHF
TRBV6-5	NA	NA	TRBJ1-3	TGTGCCAGCAGTTGGACTGATGCTGGAAACACCATATATTTT	CASSWTDAGNTIYF
TRBV5-1	NA	NA	TRBJ2-5	TGCGCCAGCAGCAGGGGACTTACCTCCCAAGAGACCCAGTACTTC	CASSRGLTSQETQYF
TRBV11-1	TRBD1	NA	TRBJ2-2	TGTGCCAGCAGCTTAAGGGACAGTCGGGTCACTAAGCTGTTTTTT	CASSLRDSRVTKLFF
TRBV21-1	NA	NA	TRBJ1-6	TGTGCCAGCAGCAATACCGAGCGTAAGGATTCACCCCTCCACTTT	CASSNTERKDSPLHF
TRBV19	NA	NA	TRBJ1-2	TGTGCCAGTAAGGAGGGACTCTACTATGGCTACACCTTC	CASKEGLYYGYTF
TRBV5-4	TRBD1	NA	TRBJ1-2	TGTGCCAGCAGGACCGAGGGCCCAGGGGGTGAAGGCTACACCTTC	CASRTEGPGGEGYTF
TRBV18	TRBD1	NA	TRBJ1-2	TGTGCCAGCTCCAAGACAGGGGACTATGGCTACACCTTC	CASSKTGDYGYTF
TRBV12-2	NA	NA	TRBJ1-5	TGTGCAAGTCGCGCCACCGTCAAACCTAAAGACAGCTGCAATCAGCCCCAGCATTTT	CASRATVKPKDSCNQPQHF
TRBV28	TRBD1	NA	TRBJ2-7	TGTGCCAGCCACGCCTCCGGACAGGCCTCCTACGAGCAGTACTTC	CASHASGQASYEQYF
TRBV29-1	NA	NA	TRBJ1-2	TGCAGCGCCACGGACAGCCTATCGGGGACCTTC	CSATDSLSGTF
TRBV25-1	NA	NA	TRBJ2-3	TGTGCCAGCAGGAAGAGTTCCACAGATACGCAGTATTTT	CASRKSSTDTQYF